These 7 T cell receptor beta chains originate from one sample sequenced in a study of T cell clonality in common variable immunodeficiency. Generated by immunoSEQ multiplex PCR, the TCRdb table keeps only in-frame clones and is missing some. The sample gives 50,000 to 60,000 clones, none seen only once, and the top ten clones hold 5.4%. Sequenced: peripheral blood mononuclear cells. These TCRs come from a person aged 18 to 70 in good health.

This clone was observed many times. The CDR3 end falls 3 residues outside the read, so it is completed with the germline J gene. The chain combines TRBV7-2 with TRBJ1-5; the D is unclear. The CDR3 covers 13 residues. The V end was cut by 6 bases, the J end by 6 bases, with 12 bases between. In germline, CDR1 is SGHTA, CDR2 FQGNSA. CDR3 DNA, as far as it was read: TGTGCCAGCAGGGGCCCTGCGAGTCAGCCC. It specifies CASRGPASQP. The entire CDR3 protein reads CASRGPASQPQHF.

In this sample, this clone turned up many times. From the germline J gene comes the end of the CDR3, since the read stops 3 residues before it. V is TRBV19 and J is TRBJ2-1; possible D gene TRBD1, 5 bases. With 5 bases removed from V and 9 bases from J, the gap between germline ends came to 23 bases. CDR3 length: 16 residues. Germline lookup yields CDR1 LNHDA and CDR2 SQIVND (reference sequence). The CDR3 reads CASSVPSSGWVSEQFF. CDR3 bases read: TGTGCCAGTAGTGTACCCTCGTCAGGGTGGGTCAGTGAG.

Regarding this clone: The read comes to an end 3 residues before the CDR3 does, leaving the germline J gene to fill in the end. The chain couples TRBV19 to TRBJ1-1; the match to TRBD1 covers 8 bases. V trimming: 2 bases; J trimming: 7 bases; junction bases outside the gene matches: 3. The CDR3 is 13 residues long. Per germline, CDR1 LNHDA and CDR2 SQIVND (reference sequence). CDR3 sequence: CASSIWTGSEAFF. The CDR3 bases that were read are TGTGCCAGTAGTATATGGACAGGGAGTGAA.

In its sample, this clone was seen many times. Read coverage stops 3 residues before the CDR3 terminus; the germline J gene supplies the remainder. J is TRBJ2-1 and V is TRBV2; no definite D call. The CDR3 has 11 amino acids. V was pared by 7 bases and J by 4 bases, with 5 bases between. Germline CDR1 reads SNHLY; CDR2 reads FYNNEI. The CDR3: CASTQYNEQFF. The CDR3 bases that were read are TGTGCCAGCACGCAGTACAATGAG.

This clone was seen repeatedly, ten times or more. From the germline J gene comes the end of the CDR3, since the read stops 3 residues before it. The chain links TRBV5-1 to TRBJ2-3; no clear D. Deletions cut 3 bases from V and 2 bases from J, with 13 bases between. The germline V gene encodes CDR1 SGHRS and CDR2 YFSETQ. This CDR3 region has 15 residues. The part of the CDR3 DNA that was read is TGCGCCAGCAGCTCTTTACAGCCAAACACAGATACG. Its translation is CASSSLQPNTDT. In full, the CDR3 is CASSSLQPNTDTQYF.

There are many counts of this clone. The read is 3 residues too short to cover the CDR3 end, so that end is filled in from the germline J gene. The V and J genes are TRBV15 and TRBJ1-5; perhaps TRBD1 as D (5 bases). This CDR3 spans 13 amino acids. CDR1 LNHNV and CDR2 YYDKDF come from the germline V gene (reference sequence). The sequenced part of the CDR3 DNA is TGTGCCACCAGCAGAGATACGCAGGGCCCC. Protein sequence: CATSRDTQGP. The entire CDR3 is CATSRDTQGPQHF. Together with reference TRBV15 and TRBJ1-5, the CDR3 gives the full variable domain: DAMVIQNPRYQVTQFGKPVTLSCSQTLNHNVMYWYQQKSSQAPKLLFHYYDKDFNNEADTPDNFQSRRPNTSFCFLDIRSPGLGDTAMYLCATSRDTQGPQHFGDGTRLSIL.

This clone has at least ten counts. The read comes to an end 3 residues before the CDR3 does, leaving the germline J gene to fill in the end. J is TRBJ2-7 and V is TRBV20-1; the D is unclear. Trimming removed 0 bases at V and 5 bases at J, with 17 bases between. CDR3 length: 15 residues. Germline V lookup: CDR1 DFQATT, CDR2 SNEGSKA (reference sequence). The CDR3 loop reads CSARDAGLKENEQYF. The covered CDR3 bases are TGCAGTGCTAGAGATGCAGGCCTGAAGGAGAACGAG.